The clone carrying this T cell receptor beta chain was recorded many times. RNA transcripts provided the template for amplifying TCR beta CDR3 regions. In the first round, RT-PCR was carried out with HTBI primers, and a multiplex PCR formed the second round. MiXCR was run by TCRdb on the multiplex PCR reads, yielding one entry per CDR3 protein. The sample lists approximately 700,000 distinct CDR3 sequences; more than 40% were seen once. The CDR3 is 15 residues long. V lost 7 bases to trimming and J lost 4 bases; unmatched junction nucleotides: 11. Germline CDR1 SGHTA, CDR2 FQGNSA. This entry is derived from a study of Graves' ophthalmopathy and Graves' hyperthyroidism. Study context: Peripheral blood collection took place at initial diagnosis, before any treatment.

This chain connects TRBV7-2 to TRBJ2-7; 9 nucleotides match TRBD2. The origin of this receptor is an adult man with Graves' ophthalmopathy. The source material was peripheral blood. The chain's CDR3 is CASNHGGSGRYEQYF. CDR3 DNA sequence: TGTGCCAGCAATCACGGGGGTAGCGGGAGATACGAGCAGTACTTC.